The next 8 T cell receptor beta chains were all read from a single sample in a study of T-cell memory formation after mild COVID-19. One entry per CDR3 protein results from TCRdb running MiXCR on the 5' RACE reads. In the table there are 200,000 to 250,000 distinct CDR3 sequences, around 25% of which are singletons. Sequencing was done on a sample of PBMCs or a T cell subset sorted from them (not recorded which). The receptors derive from an adult woman who had mild COVID-19 (a few samples of this study predate the infection). Cell type and time point are not known.

There are a few counts of this clonotype. The V gene is TRBV5-1, the J gene TRBJ2-2; 11 bases fit TRBD2. The CDR3 loop spans 19 amino acids. Germline V gene lookup returns CDR1 SGHRS and CDR2 YFSETQ. Unmatched junction bases numbered 7, after V lost 0 bases and J lost 0 bases. CDR3 DNA sequence: TGCGCCAGCAGCTTGGTTGTACTAGCGGGAGATGCGAACACCGGGGAGCTGTTTTTT. Protein: CASSLVVLAGDANTGELFF.

This clonotype occurred a few times. The V call is TRBV15, the J call TRBJ2-1, with 7 bases aligning to TRBD2. J lost 4 bases, V lost 5 bases, and 5 bases had no gene match. The CDR3 totals 14 residues. Looked up from germline, CDR1 is LNHNV and CDR2 is YYDKDF (reference sequence). The CDR3 spells CATSAGREYNEQFF. As DNA, the CDR3 is TGTGCCACCAGCGCGGGGCGGGAGTACAATGAGCAGTTCTTC.

This clonotype turned up a few times. The rearrangement joins TRBV24-1 to TRBJ2-1; no clear D gene. CDR1 is KGHDR and CDR2 is SFDVKD in the germline V gene. This CDR3 has 13 amino acids. V was pared by 0 bases and J by 4 bases, with 3 bases between. CDR3 sequence (DNA): TGTGCCACCAGTGATTTGCGTTACAATGAGCAGTTCTTC. Protein sequence: CATSDLRYNEQFF.

The V and J genes are TRBV9 and TRBJ2-5, with TRBD2 matching over 7 bases. The CDR3 has 17 residues. The germline CDR1 and CDR2 sequences are SGDLS and YYNGEE. With V trimmed by 3 bases and J by 0 bases, 11 bases remained unmatched. For the CDR3, the DNA is TGTGCCAGCAGCGGCCGTGGGCTAGCGGAGAACCAAGAGACCCAGTACTTC. It specifies CASSGRGLAENQETQYF. Full variable domain (rest looked up from reference TRBV9 and TRBJ2-5): DSGVTQTPKHLITATGQRVTLRCSPRSGDLSVYWYQQSLDQGLQFLIQYYNGEERAKGNILERFSAQQFPDLHSELNLSSLELGDSALYFCASSGRGLAENQETQYFGPGTRLLVL.

The sample holds a few counts of this clonotype. The chain carries TRBV11-1 and TRBJ2-1; no reliable D call. The length of the CDR3 is 12 residues. CDR1 is SGHAT and CDR2 is FQDESV in the germline V gene (reference sequence). Trimming left V 6 bases short and J 7 bases short, with 10 bases between. The CDR3 reads CASSLDRNEQFF. In DNA form, the CDR3 reads TGTGCCAGCAGTTTGGACCGAAATGAGCAGTTCTTC.

The chain carries TRBV7-9 and TRBJ2-1; 8 nucleotides match TRBD2. This CDR3 is built from 16 residues. V dropped 6 bases and J dropped 1; count of bases not matched to a gene: 8. CDR1 SEHNR and CDR2 FQNEAQ come from the germline V gene (reference sequence). Here the CDR3 reads CASRGFSGMSYNEQFF. CDR3 nucleotides: TGTGCCAGCAGGGGATTTAGCGGGATGTCCTACAATGAGCAGTTCTTC.

There are a few counts of this clonotype. The chain employs TRBV7-6 and TRBJ2-1, with 10 bases fitting TRBD2. The CDR3 consists of 18 residues. Per the germline V gene, CDR1 is SGHVS and CDR2 is FNYEAQ. The trim removed 3 bases at V and 2 bases at J, leaving 10 bases unmatched. CDR3 coding DNA: TGTGCCAGCAGCTTCCGACCCGGGACTAGCGAAACCTACAATGAGCAGTTCTTC. It specifies CASSFRPGTSETYNEQFF.

The V gene is TRBV3-1, the J gene TRBJ1-6; 7 bases are shared with TRBD1. The CDR3 contains 17 residues. Germline V gene sequence: CDR1 LGHDT, CDR2 YNNKEL (reference sequence). The V segment lost 0 bases and the J segment 5 bases; nucleotides outside the gene matches: 7. The CDR3, as DNA: TGTGCCAGCAGCCAAGATATAGGGACAGTGAATAATTCACCCCTCCACTTT. Translated, it gives CASSQDIGTVNNSPLHF.